The T cell receptor (beta chain) described here comes from a study of regulatory and conventional T cells in RAG deficiency. Turning to this clone: Its antigen remains unidentified.

Overall study results and limits: Patient subsets had shorter CDR3s; Omenn Treg-Tconv overlap exceeded 90%.

Libraries were prepared by immunoSEQ multiplex PCR; TCRdb keeps only in-frame clonotypes and omits some of them. The table shows about 19,000 clones, with 87% occurring only once. The CDR3 consists of 16 residues. Unmatched junction bases numbered 8, after V lost 3 bases and J lost 4 bases. Germline V CDR1 and CDR2: LNHDA, SQIVND (reference sequence). Genomic DNA came from blood regulatory T cells gated CD4+ CD25-high CD127-low. These same data were also listed under a study on regulatory T cells. That report adds: Amplification used 52 TRBV primers and 13 TRBJ primers.

The TCR was taken from a human donor in good health. The sample was Tregs sorted from blood. The chain recombines TRBV19 with TRBJ2-1; the match to TRBD2 covers 8 bases. The CDR3 DNA is TGTGCCAGTAGTATTGGCGGGAGGTCATCATACAATGAGCAGTTCTTC. This encodes CASSIGGRSSYNEQFF.